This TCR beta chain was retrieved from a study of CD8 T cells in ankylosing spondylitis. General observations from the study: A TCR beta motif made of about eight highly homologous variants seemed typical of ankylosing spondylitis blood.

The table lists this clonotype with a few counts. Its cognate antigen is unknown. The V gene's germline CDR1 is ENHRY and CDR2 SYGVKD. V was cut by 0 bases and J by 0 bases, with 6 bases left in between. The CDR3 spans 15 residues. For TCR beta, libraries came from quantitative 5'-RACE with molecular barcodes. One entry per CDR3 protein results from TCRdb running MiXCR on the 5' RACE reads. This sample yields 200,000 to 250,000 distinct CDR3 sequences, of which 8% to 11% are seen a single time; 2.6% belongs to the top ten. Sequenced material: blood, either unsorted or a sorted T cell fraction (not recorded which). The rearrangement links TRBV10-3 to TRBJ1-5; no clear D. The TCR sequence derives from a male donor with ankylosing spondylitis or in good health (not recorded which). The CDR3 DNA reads TGTGCCATCAGTGAGTCGGATTATAGCAATCAGCCCCAGCATTTT. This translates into CAISESDYSNQPQHF.